One and the same sample provided the 16 T cell receptor beta chains below, sequenced in a study of TIL therapy for anti-PD-1-resistant metastatic lung cancer (dated by TCRdb to the early 2020s). The immunoSEQ v3 hsTCRB kit was used to amplify TCR beta CDR3 regions from genomic DNA through bias-controlled multiplex PCR. TCRdb carries this immuneACCESS record with in-frame sequences only. Its versions omit some clonotypes, under half of them owing to an unresolved V gene in the studies checked, with the rest unexplained. The sample yields about 21,000 clones; just over 70% were counted once. The leading ten clones occupy 1.5% to 2% of the sample. The time point label of this sample denotes: pre-treatment sample, taken before nivolumab and TIL therapy. This material consisted of blood, taken at baseline. The receptor set was obtained from a person aged 25 to 80 with non-small cell lung cancer.

This clone has just a few counts. V usage is TRBV5-4 and J usage is TRBJ1-3, with 7 nucleotides matching TRBD1. The ends lost 0 bases at V and 4 bases at J; junction bases unmatched: 7. The CDR3 spans 16 residues. Germline CDR1 is SGHNT and CDR2 is YYREEE (reference sequence). The CDR3 DNA is TGTGCCAGCAGCTTGGCGGGACAGACGTGGGGAAACACCATATATTTT. It codes for CASSLAGQTWGNTIYF.

This clone was seen a handful of times. The chain joins TRBV7-9 to TRBJ2-7, with unresolved D. Germline assignment: CDR1 SEHNR and CDR2 FQNEAQ (reference sequence). The V gene lost 2 bases and the J gene lost 7 bases, with 9 bases spanning the gap. The CDR3 covers 12 residues. Here the CDR3 reads CASSLNLEEQYF. As DNA, the CDR3 is TGTGCCAGCAGCTTAAACCTCGAGGAGCAGTACTTC.

V and J are TRBV3-1 (or the pseudogene TRBV3-2) and TRBJ2-5; 12 nucleotides line up with TRBD2. This CDR3 has 17 residues. In germline, CDR1 is LGHDT, CDR2 YNNKEL (reference sequence). V gave up 3 bases and J gave up 5 bases; unmatched junction bases: 10. The CDR3 DNA reads TGTGCCAGCAGCCAGACTAGCGGGAGACAGCCCGGGGAGACCCAGTACTTC. Residues: CASSQTSGRQPGETQYF.

This clone appeared a few times. The rearrangement uses TRBV12-3 or TRBV12-4 and TRBJ2-7, with D hard to call. With 3 bases removed from V and 4 bases from J, the gap between germline ends came to 7 bases. The CDR3 runs to 12 residues. The CDR3 loop reads CASSFPPYEQYF. The CDR3 nucleotides are TGTGCCAGCAGTTTCCCCCCTTACGAGCAGTACTTC.

The gene calls are TRBV19 and TRBJ1-2; tentative D call: TRBD1 (6 bases). CDR3 length equals 17 residues. Looked up from germline, CDR1 is LNHDA and CDR2 is SQIVND (reference sequence). The germline V and J ends were trimmed by 3 bases and 5 bases, with 22 bases remaining between them. CDR3: CASSMWDITLWEYGYTF. CDR3 DNA sequence: TGTGCCAGTAGTATGTGGGACATCACGCTATGGGAATATGGCTACACCTTC.

The chain joins TRBV19 to TRBJ1-5, with D uncertain. The V gene lost 5 bases and the J gene lost 7 bases, with 15 bases spanning the gap. In germline, CDR1 is LNHDA, CDR2 SQIVND (reference sequence). This CDR3 is 14 amino acids long. The CDR3 spells CASSAGPLGQPQHF. For the CDR3, the DNA is TGTGCCAGTAGTGCTGGCCCTCTCGGCCAGCCCCAGCATTTT.

The V gene is TRBV7-8, the J gene TRBJ2-3; unclear D gene. This CDR3 is built from 14 residues. V was shortened by 5 bases and J by 2 bases, with 11 bases between the two germline ends. The germline gives CDR1 SGHVS, CDR2 FQNEAQ. The CDR3 bases are TGTGCCAGCAGCCCGACGGGCAACACAGATACGCAGTATTTT. Translating gives CASSPTGNTDTQYF.

This rearrangement joins TRBV4-2 to TRBJ2-4; 8 nucleotides match TRBD1. This CDR3 comprises 23 residues. The V and J ends lost 0 bases and 1 base, in that order; junction bases with no gene match: 23. Germline CDR1 is LGHNA and CDR2 is YNFKEQ. In nucleotides, the CDR3 is TGTGCCAGCAGCCAAGATTTTGGACAGGGACTCCCCCGAACCAAACGCGCCAAAAACATTCAGTACTTC. This gives the protein CASSQDFGQGLPRTKRAKNIQYF.

The rearrangement links TRBV27 to TRBJ1-4; D gene ambiguous. Trimming removed 6 bases at V and 9 bases at J, with 20 bases between. Germline V gene sequence: CDR1 MNHEY, CDR2 SMNVEV (reference sequence). This CDR3 has 15 residues. The CDR3 region is CASRTLSPGKKKLFF. The CDR3 DNA reads TGTGCCAGCAGGACCCTATCACCTGGGAAAAAAAAACTGTTTTTT.

The table lists this clone with a count of one. The chain has TRBV25-1 and TRBJ1-5; D uncertain. CDR1 is MGHDK and CDR2 is SYGVNS in the germline V gene. This CDR3 spans 13 amino acids. V lost 5 bases to trimming and J lost 4 bases, with 9 bases between them. CDR3 coding DNA: TGTGCCAGCAGTCGGGCCGGGAATCAGCCCCAGCATTTT. Its translation: CASSRAGNQPQHF.

The chain is built from TRBV1 and TRBJ2-7. TRBV1 is reported as a pseudogene. This CDR3 spans 14 amino acids. The CDR3 sequence is CTSSPRKLVFGQYF. The CDR3 DNA is TGCACCAGCAGCCCAAGGAAACTTGTTTTTGGGCAGTACTTC.

DNA for the CDR3: TGTGCCAGCAGCTTACCACCGGGACTAGCGGCCGAGCAGTACTTC. Translation: CASSLPPGLAAEQYF. The chain carries TRBV13 and TRBJ2-7; 11 bases are shared with TRBD2. Germline CDR1 is PRHDT and CDR2 is FYEKMQ (reference sequence). V lost 2 bases and J lost 6; bases outside the gene matches: 6. The CDR3 extends over 15 amino acids.

The rearrangement joins TRBV3-1 (or the pseudogene TRBV3-2) to TRBJ1-6, with D perhaps TRBD1 (6 bases). The germline gives CDR1 LGHDT, CDR2 YNNKEL (reference sequence). The ends were cut back, 6 bases at V and 1 base at J, with 16 bases in the middle. The CDR3 has 17 residues. The CDR3 loop reads CASRDTGLGSYNSPLHF. CDR3 coding DNA: TGTGCCAGCAGGGACACAGGGTTGGGATCCTATAATTCACCCCTCCACTTT.

This chain joins TRBV18 and TRBJ2-1; 8 bases map to TRBD2. The germline V gene encodes CDR1 KGHSH and CDR2 LQKENI. The CDR3 sequence is 16 residues long. Losses at the gene ends were 1 base for V and 5 bases for J; bases not matched to a gene: 7. The CDR3 loop is CASSPLTSGRHNEQFF. The CDR3 DNA sequence: TGTGCCAGCTCACCACTCACTAGCGGCCGTCACAATGAGCAGTTCTTC.

In this sample, this clone turned up a few times. The rearrangement uses TRBV7-8 and TRBJ1-2; 8 nucleotides align to TRBD1. V trimming: 0 bases; J trimming: 2 bases; junction bases outside the gene matches: 2. This CDR3 is built from 15 residues. Germline lookup yields CDR1 SGHVS and CDR2 FQNEAQ. CDR3: CASSLARDRNYGYTF. The CDR3 coding sequence is TGTGCCAGCAGCTTAGCTCGGGACAGGAACTATGGCTACACCTTC.

The chain combines TRBV7-8 with TRBJ2-7; tentatively, D is TRBD2 (5 bases). This CDR3 is built from 16 residues. Looked up from germline, CDR1 is SGHVS and CDR2 is FQNEAQ. V lost 0 bases, J lost 0 bases, and 12 bases lay in between. The CDR3 loop is CASSLAVHRDSYEQYF. CDR3 bases: TGTGCCAGCAGCTTAGCGGTACATCGGGACTCCTACGAGCAGTACTTC.